The rows below give T cell receptor beta chains drawn from one sample of a study of human T cells and chemical hapten exposure. TCRdb re-called the RACE reads through MiXCR, storing one row per CDR3 protein. The profile shows about 82,000 distinct CDR3 sequences, about 10% of them singletons. The specimen was whole blood, collected in connection with sensitization to the hapten diphenylcyclopropenone (DPC). These receptors were taken from a woman aged 50 to 60 with alopecia areata. Some clones in this sample may be carry-over from other donors' samples. Each CDR3 is given with its conserved first and last residue. D genes are given only for firm matches. Clone size appears in some rows only: once, few, many, or a class for an expanded clone.

v_gene: TRBV6-2/TRBV6-3; abundance: many; d_gene: -; j_gene: TRBJ2-1; CDR3nt: TGTGCCAGCAGTTACGGTCCAGGCTGGTCCGATGAGCAGTTCTTC; CDR3aa: CASSYGPGWSDEQFF
v_gene: TRBV12-3/TRBV12-4; abundance: -; d_gene: -; j_gene: TRBJ2-1; CDR3nt: TGTGCCAGCAGTTTAAGTGGGAATGAGCAGTTCTTC; CDR3aa: CASSLSGNEQFF
v_gene: TRBV12-3/TRBV12-4; abundance: many; d_gene: -; j_gene: TRBJ2-1; CDR3nt: TGTGCCAGCACCCTAAACTCGGGACTTCACGAGCCATTCTTC; CDR3aa: CASTLNSGLHEPFF
v_gene: TRBV11-1; abundance: many; d_gene: -; j_gene: TRBJ2-6; CDR3nt: TGTGCCAGCCAATGGTCTGGGGCCAACGTCCTGACTTTC; CDR3aa: CASQWSGANVLTF
v_gene: TRBV3-1; abundance: few; d_gene: TRBD1; j_gene: TRBJ1-2; CDR3nt: TGTGCCAGCAGCCAAGAGGACAGGCACTATGGCTACACCTTC; CDR3aa: CASSQEDRHYGYTF
v_gene: TRBV3-1; abundance: -; d_gene: -; j_gene: TRBJ1-3; CDR3nt: TGTGCCAGCAGCCCCCGGGGGGCTGGAAACACCATATATTTT; CDR3aa: CASSPRGAGNTIYF
v_gene: TRBV13; abundance: many; d_gene: -; j_gene: TRBJ2-7; CDR3nt: TGTGCCAGCAGCTTATCCCGTTCCCACGAGCAGTACTTC; CDR3aa: CASSLSRSHEQYF
v_gene: TRBV6-5; abundance: many; d_gene: -; j_gene: TRBJ2-3; CDR3nt: TGTGCCAGCAGGACCCCAGATACGCAGTATTTT; CDR3aa: CASRTPDTQYF
v_gene: TRBV19; abundance: -; d_gene: TRBD1; j_gene: TRBJ2-6; CDR3nt: TGTGCCAGTAGTGAGACAGGGGCTGGGGCCAACGTCCTGACTTTC; CDR3aa: CASSETGAGANVLTF
v_gene: TRBV6-2/TRBV6-3; abundance: few; d_gene: -; j_gene: TRBJ1-5; CDR3nt: TGTGCCACAGAAGACACAAATCAGCCCCAGCATTTT; CDR3aa: CATEDTNQPQHF
v_gene: TRBV19; abundance: -; d_gene: -; j_gene: TRBJ2-1; CDR3nt: TGTGCCAGTCGAGACCGAGCAGGTTCAAGCGATGAGCAGTTCTTC; CDR3aa: CASRDRAGSSDEQFF
v_gene: TRBV12-3/TRBV12-4; abundance: many; d_gene: -; j_gene: TRBJ1-5; CDR3nt: TGTGCCAGCCGGGTCTACGAGGCCAATCAGCCCCAGCATTTT; CDR3aa: CASRVYEANQPQHF
v_gene: TRBV7-9; abundance: many; d_gene: -; j_gene: TRBJ2-5; CDR3nt: TGTGCCAGCAGCCCCCGGATCGGAGTAGCGTTACAGACCCAGTACTTC; CDR3aa: CASSPRIGVALQTQYF
v_gene: TRBV20-1; abundance: -; d_gene: -; j_gene: TRBJ2-1; CDR3nt: TGCAGTGCTAGACGGTCGGGGAATGAGCAGTTCTTC; CDR3aa: CSARRSGNEQFF
v_gene: TRBV3-1; abundance: many; d_gene: -; j_gene: TRBJ2-2; CDR3nt: TGTGCCAGCAGCCGACTGACCCTGGGTGCCGGGGAGCTGTTTTTT; CDR3aa: CASSRLTLGAGELFF
v_gene: TRBV5-1; abundance: -; d_gene: TRBD1; j_gene: TRBJ2-7; CDR3nt: TGCGCCAGCAGCTTGGTGCCGGGACAGGCTCGGGCCTACGAGCAGTACTTC; CDR3aa: CASSLVPGQARAYEQYF
v_gene: TRBV28; abundance: -; d_gene: -; j_gene: TRBJ2-7; CDR3nt: TGTGCCAGCAATCAGGGGGCCGGGGGGTCCTACGAGCAGTACTTC; CDR3aa: CASNQGAGGSYEQYF
v_gene: TRBV4-2; abundance: few; d_gene: -; j_gene: TRBJ1-1; CDR3nt: TGTGCCAGCAGCCAAGCGGGTCGGGACACTGAAGCTTTCTTT; CDR3aa: CASSQAGRDTEAFF
v_gene: TRBV6-2/TRBV6-3; abundance: many; d_gene: -; j_gene: TRBJ2-7; CDR3nt: TGTGCCAGCAGCGACGGGGGACACCGCTACGAGCAGTACTTC; CDR3aa: CASSDGGHRYEQYF
v_gene: TRBV28; abundance: -; d_gene: -; j_gene: TRBJ2-5; CDR3nt: TGTGCCAGCACCCACATCCTCGGGGCGACTGGGGAGGAGACCCAGTACTTC; CDR3aa: CASTHILGATGEETQYF
v_gene: TRBV12-3/TRBV12-4; abundance: -; d_gene: -; j_gene: TRBJ1-6; CDR3nt: TGTGCCAGCAGTTTAAGACAAAATTCGAATTCACCCCTCCACTTT; CDR3aa: CASSLRQNSNSPLHF
v_gene: TRBV28; abundance: few; d_gene: -; j_gene: TRBJ1-5; CDR3nt: TGTGCCAGCAGCAGGAGCAATCAGCCCCAGCATTTT; CDR3aa: CASSRSNQPQHF
v_gene: TRBV18; abundance: -; d_gene: -; j_gene: TRBJ1-5; CDR3nt: TGTGCCAGCTCACCACCCGGGGCGGGTCAGCCCCAGCATTTT; CDR3aa: CASSPPGAGQPQHF
v_gene: TRBV19; abundance: -; d_gene: -; j_gene: TRBJ1-6; CDR3nt: TGTGCCAGTAGTATCCTGTACTCTAATTCACCCCTCCACTTT; CDR3aa: CASSILYSNSPLHF
v_gene: TRBV11-1; abundance: few; d_gene: -; j_gene: TRBJ2-3; CDR3nt: TGTGCCAGCAGCCCTGGGGGGGCCCGGGATACGCAGTATTTT; CDR3aa: CASSPGGARDTQYF
v_gene: TRBV7-6; abundance: -; d_gene: TRBD2; j_gene: TRBJ2-3; CDR3nt: TGTGCCAGCAGCCGTCTAGCGGCAGATACGCAGTATTTT; CDR3aa: CASSRLAADTQYF
v_gene: TRBV30; abundance: many; d_gene: -; j_gene: TRBJ1-4; CDR3nt: TGTGCCTGCCATCGAGGGGGAAATAATGAAAAACTGTTTTTT; CDR3aa: CACHRGGNNEKLFF
v_gene: TRBV7-8; abundance: -; d_gene: -; j_gene: TRBJ2-1; CDR3nt: TGTGCCAGCAGGAACAGCCTCTACAATGAGCAGTTCTTC; CDR3aa: CASRNSLYNEQFF
v_gene: TRBV7-9; abundance: many; d_gene: -; j_gene: TRBJ2-2; CDR3nt: TGTGCCAGCAGCTCCCGGCGTATGACCGGGACATTAGGTAGCGGCACCGGGGAGCTGTTTTTT; CDR3aa: CASSSRRMTGTLGSGTGELFF
v_gene: TRBV6-6; abundance: few; d_gene: -; j_gene: TRBJ2-3; CDR3nt: TGTGCCAGCAGTTACGCTCGGCAGCCCACAGATACGCAGTATTTT; CDR3aa: CASSYARQPTDTQYF
v_gene: TRBV11-3; abundance: few; d_gene: TRBD1; j_gene: TRBJ2-3; CDR3nt: TGTGCCAGCAGCCGAGGCACGGTGACAGGGAGCATCACAGATACGCAGTATTTT; CDR3aa: CASSRGTVTGSITDTQYF
v_gene: TRBV20-1; abundance: -; d_gene: -; j_gene: TRBJ2-3; CDR3nt: TGCAGTGCTAGAGAGTCCGAGGGTCCCACAGATACGCAGTATTTT; CDR3aa: CSARESEGPTDTQYF
v_gene: TRBV20-1; abundance: -; d_gene: -; j_gene: TRBJ1-1; CDR3nt: TGCAGTGCTAGAGATCGGATACGGAACACTGAAGCTTTCTTT; CDR3aa: CSARDRIRNTEAFF
v_gene: TRBV29-1; abundance: -; d_gene: TRBD2; j_gene: TRBJ2-2; CDR3nt: TGCAGCGTTCCTAGCGGGAGCACGGGTACCGGGGAGCTGTTTTTT; CDR3aa: CSVPSGSTGTGELFF
v_gene: TRBV7-2; abundance: -; d_gene: -; j_gene: TRBJ2-2; CDR3nt: TGTGCCAGCAGCTTAGGCCCGGGGGCAGTCACCGGGGAGCTGTTTTTT; CDR3aa: CASSLGPGAVTGELFF
v_gene: TRBV10-3; abundance: few; d_gene: TRBD2; j_gene: TRBJ2-3; CDR3nt: TGTGCCATCAGTGAGCTAGCGGGAGGGTTCGGAGGCACAGATACGCAGTATTTT; CDR3aa: CAISELAGGFGGTDTQYF
v_gene: TRBV6-5; abundance: -; d_gene: -; j_gene: TRBJ1-4; CDR3nt: TGTGCCAGCAGTTACTCGATGCGAAGTCAACTGTTTTTT; CDR3aa: CASSYSMRSQLFF
v_gene: TRBV2; abundance: many; d_gene: -; j_gene: TRBJ2-1; CDR3nt: TGTGCCAGCAGACTAGACTCCTACAATGAGCAGTTCTTC; CDR3aa: CASRLDSYNEQFF
v_gene: TRBV27; abundance: -; d_gene: -; j_gene: TRBJ1-1; CDR3nt: TGTGCCAGCAGTCTGAACTTCTGGACGGAGAACACTGAAGCTTTCTTT; CDR3aa: CASSLNFWTENTEAFF
v_gene: TRBV29-1; abundance: -; d_gene: TRBD2; j_gene: TRBJ2-2; CDR3nt: TGCAGCGTTGATATAGCGGGAGTTACCGGGGAGCTGTTTTTT; CDR3aa: CSVDIAGVTGELFF
v_gene: TRBV18; abundance: -; d_gene: -; j_gene: TRBJ1-6; CDR3nt: TGTGCCAGCTCACCACCGAAGGGTAGAGATTCACCCCTCCACTTT; CDR3aa: CASSPPKGRDSPLHF
v_gene: TRBV18; abundance: many; d_gene: -; j_gene: TRBJ2-1; CDR3nt: TGTGCCAGCTCACCGGACAGATACAATGAGCAGTTCTTC; CDR3aa: CASSPDRYNEQFF
v_gene: TRBV12-3/TRBV12-4; abundance: -; d_gene: -; j_gene: TRBJ2-7; CDR3nt: TGTGCCAGCAGTTTGTCGTGGTACGAGCAGTACTTC; CDR3aa: CASSLSWYEQYF
v_gene: TRBV20-1; abundance: many; d_gene: -; j_gene: TRBJ1-5; CDR3nt: TGCAGTGCTAGACAGGGGACCGGGAGCAATCAGCCCCAGCATTTT; CDR3aa: CSARQGTGSNQPQHF
v_gene: TRBV9; abundance: many; d_gene: -; j_gene: TRBJ1-1; CDR3nt: TGTGCCAGCAGCGTAGGACAGGTGAACACTGAAGCTTTCTTT; CDR3aa: CASSVGQVNTEAFF
v_gene: TRBV7-8; abundance: many; d_gene: TRBD2; j_gene: TRBJ2-2; CDR3nt: TGTGCCAGCAGCCTAGGACAGGGACTAGCGGGGGCGTCCGGGGAGCTGTTTTTT; CDR3aa: CASSLGQGLAGASGELFF
v_gene: TRBV5-1; abundance: many; d_gene: TRBD1; j_gene: TRBJ1-1; CDR3nt: TGCGCCAGCAGCTGGGACAGGGCTGGCACCCAAGCTTTCTTT; CDR3aa: CASSWDRAGTQAFF
v_gene: TRBV4-3; abundance: -; d_gene: TRBD1; j_gene: TRBJ2-3; CDR3nt: TGCGCCAGCAGCCAAGATGGACAGGGGGTAACAGATACGCAGTATTTT; CDR3aa: CASSQDGQGVTDTQYF